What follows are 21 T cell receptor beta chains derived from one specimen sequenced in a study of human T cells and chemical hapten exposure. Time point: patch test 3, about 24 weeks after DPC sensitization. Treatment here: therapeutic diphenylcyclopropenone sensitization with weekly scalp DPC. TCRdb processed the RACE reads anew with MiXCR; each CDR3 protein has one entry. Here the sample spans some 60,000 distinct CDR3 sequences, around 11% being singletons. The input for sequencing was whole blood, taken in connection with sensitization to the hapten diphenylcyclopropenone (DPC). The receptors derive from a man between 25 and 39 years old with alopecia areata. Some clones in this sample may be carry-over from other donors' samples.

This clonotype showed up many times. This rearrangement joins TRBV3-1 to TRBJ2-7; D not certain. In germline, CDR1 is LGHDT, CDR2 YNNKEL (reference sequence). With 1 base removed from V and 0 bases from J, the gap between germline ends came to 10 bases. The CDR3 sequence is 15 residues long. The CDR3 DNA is TGTGCCAGCAGCCAAGGACGGATTAGCTCCTACGAGCAGTACTTC. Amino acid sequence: CASSQGRISSYEQYF.

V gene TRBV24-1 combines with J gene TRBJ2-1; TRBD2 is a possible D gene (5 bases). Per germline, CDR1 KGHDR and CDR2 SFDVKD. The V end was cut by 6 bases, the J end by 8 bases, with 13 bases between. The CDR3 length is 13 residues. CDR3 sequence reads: CATSRQPRDEQFF. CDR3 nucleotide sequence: TGTGCCACCAGTCGTCAGCCGAGGGATGAGCAGTTCTTC.

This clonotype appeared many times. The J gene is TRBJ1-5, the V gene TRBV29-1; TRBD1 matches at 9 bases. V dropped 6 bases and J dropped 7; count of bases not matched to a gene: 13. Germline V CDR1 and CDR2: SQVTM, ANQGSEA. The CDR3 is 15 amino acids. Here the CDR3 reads CSVASGQGFPQPQHF. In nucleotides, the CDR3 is TGCAGCGTGGCTTCGGGACAGGGCTTCCCCCAGCCCCAGCATTTT.

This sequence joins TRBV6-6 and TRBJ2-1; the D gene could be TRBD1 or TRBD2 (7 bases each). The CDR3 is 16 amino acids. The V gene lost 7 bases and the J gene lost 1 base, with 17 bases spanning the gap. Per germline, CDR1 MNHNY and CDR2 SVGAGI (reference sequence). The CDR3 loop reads CASTGGGAGSYNEQFF. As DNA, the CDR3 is TGTGCCAGCACAGGGGGAGGGGCAGGTTCCTACAATGAGCAGTTCTTC.

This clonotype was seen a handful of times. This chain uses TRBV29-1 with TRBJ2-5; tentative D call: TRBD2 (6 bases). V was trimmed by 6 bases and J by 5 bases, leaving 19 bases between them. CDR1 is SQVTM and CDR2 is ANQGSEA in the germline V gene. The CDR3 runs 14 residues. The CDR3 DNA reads TGCAGCGTAGACGGGACTCAAAAACAGGAGACCCAGTACTTC. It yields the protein CSVDGTQKQETQYF.

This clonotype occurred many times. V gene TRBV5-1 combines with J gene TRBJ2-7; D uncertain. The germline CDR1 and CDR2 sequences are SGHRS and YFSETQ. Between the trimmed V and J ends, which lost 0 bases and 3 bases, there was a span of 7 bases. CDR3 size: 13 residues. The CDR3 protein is CASSLDTNYEQYF. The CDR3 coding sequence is TGCGCCAGCAGCTTGGACACAAACTACGAGCAGTACTTC.

In nucleotides, the CDR3 is TGTGCCACCAGTGTGAGGGGCCAAGAGACCCAGTACTTC. Residues: CATSVRGQETQYF. The genes are TRBV24-1 and TRBJ2-5; D is possibly TRBD1 or TRBD2 (5 bases each). Germline CDR1 and CDR2: KGHDR and SFDVKD. CDR3 length: 13 amino acids. With 5 bases removed from V and 1 base from J, the gap between germline ends came to 7 bases.

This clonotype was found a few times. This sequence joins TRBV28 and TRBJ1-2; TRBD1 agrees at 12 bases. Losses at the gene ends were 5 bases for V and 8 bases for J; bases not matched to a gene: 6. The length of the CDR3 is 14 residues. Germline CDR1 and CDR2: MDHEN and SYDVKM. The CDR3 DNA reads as TGTGCCAGCAGTGCCGGGACAGGGGGCGACGGCTACACCTTC. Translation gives CASSAGTGGDGYTF.

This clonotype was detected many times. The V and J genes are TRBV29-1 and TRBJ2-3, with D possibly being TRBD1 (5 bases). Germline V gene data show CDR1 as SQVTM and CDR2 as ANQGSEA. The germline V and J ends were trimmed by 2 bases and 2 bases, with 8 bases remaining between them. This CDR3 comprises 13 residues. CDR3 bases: TGCAGCGTTGAATGGACAAACACAGATACGCAGTATTTT. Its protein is CSVEWTNTDTQYF.

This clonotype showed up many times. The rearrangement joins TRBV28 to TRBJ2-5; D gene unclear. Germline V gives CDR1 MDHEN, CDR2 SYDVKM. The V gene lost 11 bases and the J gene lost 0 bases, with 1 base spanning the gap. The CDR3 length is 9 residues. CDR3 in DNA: TGTGCCGACCAAGAGACCCAGTACTTC. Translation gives CADQETQYF.

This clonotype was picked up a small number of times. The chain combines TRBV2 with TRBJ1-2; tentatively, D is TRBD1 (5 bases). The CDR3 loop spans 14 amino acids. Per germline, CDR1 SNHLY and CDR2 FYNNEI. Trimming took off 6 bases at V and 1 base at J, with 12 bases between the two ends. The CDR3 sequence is CASRKGRNNYGYTF. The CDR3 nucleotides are TGTGCCAGCAGGAAGGGACGGAATAACTATGGCTACACCTTC.

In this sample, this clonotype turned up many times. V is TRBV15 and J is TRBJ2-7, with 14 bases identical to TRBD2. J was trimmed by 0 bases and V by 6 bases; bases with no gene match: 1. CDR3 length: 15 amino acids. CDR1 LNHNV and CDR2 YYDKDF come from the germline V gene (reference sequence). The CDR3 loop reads CATRGLAGDSYEQYF. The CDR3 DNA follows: TGTGCCACCAGGGGACTAGCGGGGGACTCCTACGAGCAGTACTTC.

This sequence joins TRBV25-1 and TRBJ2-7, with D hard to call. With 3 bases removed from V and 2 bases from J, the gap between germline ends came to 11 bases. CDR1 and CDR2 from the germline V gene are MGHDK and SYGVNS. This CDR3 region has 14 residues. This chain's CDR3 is CASSDSARTYEQYF. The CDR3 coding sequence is TGTGCCAGCAGTGATTCAGCAAGAACCTACGAGCAGTACTTC.

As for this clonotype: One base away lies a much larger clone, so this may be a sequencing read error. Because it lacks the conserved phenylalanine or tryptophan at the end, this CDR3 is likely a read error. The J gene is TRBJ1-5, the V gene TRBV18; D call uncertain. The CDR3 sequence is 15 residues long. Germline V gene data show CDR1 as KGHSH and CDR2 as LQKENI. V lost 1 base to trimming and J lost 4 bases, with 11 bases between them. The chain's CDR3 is CASSPLGTDNQPQHS. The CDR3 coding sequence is TGTGCCAGCTCACCACTCGGCACAGATAATCAGCCCCAGCATTCT.

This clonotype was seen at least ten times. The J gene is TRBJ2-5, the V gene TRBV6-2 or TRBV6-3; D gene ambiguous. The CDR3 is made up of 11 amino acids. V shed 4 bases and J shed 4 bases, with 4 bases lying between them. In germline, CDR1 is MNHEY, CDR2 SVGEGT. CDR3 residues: CASSSRETQYF. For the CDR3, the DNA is TGTGCCAGCAGTTCTCGAGAGACCCAGTACTTC.

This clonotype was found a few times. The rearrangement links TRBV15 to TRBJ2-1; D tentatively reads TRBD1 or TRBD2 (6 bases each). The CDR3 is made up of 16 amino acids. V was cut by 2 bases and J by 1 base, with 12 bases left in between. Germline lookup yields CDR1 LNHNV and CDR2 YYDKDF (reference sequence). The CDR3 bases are TGTGCCACCAGCAGAACGGGGGCGGGTTCCTACAATGAGCAGTTCTTC. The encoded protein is CATSRTGAGSYNEQFF. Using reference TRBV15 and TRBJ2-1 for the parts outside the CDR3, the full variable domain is DAMVIQNPRYQVTQFGKPVTLSCSQTLNHNVMYWYQQKSSQAPKLLFHYYDKDFNNEADTPDNFQSRRPNTSFCFLDIRSPGLGDTAMYLCATSRTGAGSYNEQFFGPGTRLTVL.

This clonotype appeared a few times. CDR3 in amino acids: CASRLGQGNTGELFF. The CDR3 region has the DNA TGTGCAAGTCGCTTGGGACAGGGGAACACCGGGGAGCTGTTTTTT. The chain recombines TRBV12-2 with TRBJ2-2; no DNA check was done on the table's D call, TRBD1. TRBV12-2 is a pseudogene locus. The CDR3 sequence is 15 residues long.

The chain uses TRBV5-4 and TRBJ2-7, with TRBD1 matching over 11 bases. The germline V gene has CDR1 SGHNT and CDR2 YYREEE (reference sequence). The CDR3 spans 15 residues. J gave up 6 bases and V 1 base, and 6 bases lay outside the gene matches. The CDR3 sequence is CASSLPGTGGTEQYF. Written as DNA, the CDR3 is TGTGCCAGCAGCTTGCCGGGGACAGGGGGAACCGAGCAGTACTTC.

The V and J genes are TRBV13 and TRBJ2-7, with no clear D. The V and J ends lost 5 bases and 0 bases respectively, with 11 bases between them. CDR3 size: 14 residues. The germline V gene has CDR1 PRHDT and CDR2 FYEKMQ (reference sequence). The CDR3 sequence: CASSRSRNSYEQYF. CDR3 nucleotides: TGTGCCAGCAGCCGTAGCCGGAACTCCTACGAGCAGTACTTC.

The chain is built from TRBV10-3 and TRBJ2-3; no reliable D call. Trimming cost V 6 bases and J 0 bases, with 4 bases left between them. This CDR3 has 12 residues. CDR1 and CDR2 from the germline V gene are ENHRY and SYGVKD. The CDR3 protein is CAIRSSTDTQYF. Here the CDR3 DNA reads TGTGCCATCAGAAGTAGCACAGATACGCAGTATTTT.

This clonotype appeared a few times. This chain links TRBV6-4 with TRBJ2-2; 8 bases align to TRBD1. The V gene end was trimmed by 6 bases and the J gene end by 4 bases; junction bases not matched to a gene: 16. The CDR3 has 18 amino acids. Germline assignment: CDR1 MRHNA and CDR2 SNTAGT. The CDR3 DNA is TGTGCCAGCAGCCAGCTTCCGGTTGGACAGGGAAGCACCGGGGAGCTGTTTTTT. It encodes CASSQLPVGQGSTGELFF.